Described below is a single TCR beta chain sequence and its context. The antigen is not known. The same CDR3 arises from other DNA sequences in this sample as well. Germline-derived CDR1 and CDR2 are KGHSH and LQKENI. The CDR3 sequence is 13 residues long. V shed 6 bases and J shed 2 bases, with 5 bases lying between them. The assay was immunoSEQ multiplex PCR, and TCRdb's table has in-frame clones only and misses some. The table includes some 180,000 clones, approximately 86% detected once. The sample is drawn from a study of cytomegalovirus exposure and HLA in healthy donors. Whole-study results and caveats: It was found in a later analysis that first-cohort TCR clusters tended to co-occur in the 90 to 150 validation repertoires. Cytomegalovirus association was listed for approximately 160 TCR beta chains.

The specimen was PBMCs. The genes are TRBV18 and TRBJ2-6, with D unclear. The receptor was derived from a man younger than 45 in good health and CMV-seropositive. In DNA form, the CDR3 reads TGTGCCAGCTCGCCGCCTGGGGCCAACGTCCTGACTTTC. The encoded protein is CASSPPGANVLTF.